This T cell receptor (beta chain) was captured by sequencing in a study of chemoradiotherapy in HPV16-positive cancers. Findings and limits, study-wide: Candidate HPV-specific clones and E7-related TCR motifs grew in tumor during treatment. HPV-responsive T-cell expansion during chemoradiotherapy was linked to improved recurrence-free survival in HPV16-positive patients.

The table came from immunoSEQ multiplex PCR; TCRdb's copy has only in-frame clones and leaves some out. This table holds approximately 20,000 clones, 70% to 90% found once. J was trimmed by 4 bases and V by 6 bases; bases with no gene match: 12. The CDR3 has 17 amino acids. A remark on this clone: Antigen: not known.

This receptor was identified in a human donor with HPV-associated anogenital cancer. Sequencing used blood, obtained from a patient who underwent chemoradiotherapy. This chain connects TRBV23-1 to TRBJ1-6; 7 nucleotides agree with TRBD1. TRBV23-1 is an ORF, and what it does is uncertain. CDR3 sequence reads: CASSPLPLQGYNSPLHF. The CDR3 DNA follows: TGCGCCAGCAGCCCCCTCCCCCTACAGGGGTATAATTCACCCCTCCACTTT.